The 4 T cell receptor beta chains reported below all come from one sample, sequenced in a study of T cell responses to AZD1222 COVID-19 vaccine. Profiled with immunoSEQ multiplex PCR; TCRdb holds only in-frame clones, not every one. The sample consists of approximately 100,000 clones, approximately 89% of them appearing once. This specimen consisted of peripheral blood, obtained on day 0 of AZD1222 vaccination. Receptors originate from an adult in good health.

The chain carries TRBV2 and TRBJ1-1; the D gene is possibly TRBD1 (5 bases). Per the germline V gene, CDR1 is SNHLY and CDR2 is FYNNEI. V shed 4 bases and J shed 7 bases, with 10 bases lying between them. This CDR3 is built from 12 residues. CDR3 sequence (DNA): TGTGCCAGCAGTGTTGTGGACATTGAAGCTTTCTTT. This translates into CASSVVDIEAFF.

The chain combines TRBV19 with TRBJ2-4; 9 bases are a match to TRBD1. In germline, CDR1 is LNHDA, CDR2 SQIVND (reference sequence). V lost 10 bases, J lost 3 bases, and 13 bases stayed unmatched. This CDR3 contains 16 residues. CDR3 residues: CATASGTGFGKNIQYF. CDR3 nucleotide sequence: TGTGCCACCGCATCCGGGACAGGGTTTGGCAAAAACATTCAGTACTTC.

The V and J genes are TRBV7-9 and TRBJ1-2; 9 bases agree with TRBD1. J gave up 6 bases and V 4 bases, and 6 bases lay outside the gene matches. Germline V gene sequence: CDR1 SEHNR, CDR2 FQNEAQ (reference sequence). The CDR3 runs to 14 residues. The CDR3 DNA reads TGTGCCAGCAGCTCGGGACAGGGTGTCGATGGCTACACCTTC. This translates into CASSSGQGVDGYTF.

The genes are TRBV5-5 and TRBJ1-4; D possibly corresponds to TRBD1 (5 bases). Between the trimmed V and J ends, which lost 0 bases and 5 bases, there was a span of 8 bases. This CDR3 is 14 amino acids long. Germline-derived CDR1 and CDR2 are SGHKS and YYEKEE (reference sequence). CDR3 protein: CASSLGQPNEKLFF. CDR3 DNA: TGTGCCAGCAGCTTGGGACAGCCCAATGAAAAACTGTTTTTT.